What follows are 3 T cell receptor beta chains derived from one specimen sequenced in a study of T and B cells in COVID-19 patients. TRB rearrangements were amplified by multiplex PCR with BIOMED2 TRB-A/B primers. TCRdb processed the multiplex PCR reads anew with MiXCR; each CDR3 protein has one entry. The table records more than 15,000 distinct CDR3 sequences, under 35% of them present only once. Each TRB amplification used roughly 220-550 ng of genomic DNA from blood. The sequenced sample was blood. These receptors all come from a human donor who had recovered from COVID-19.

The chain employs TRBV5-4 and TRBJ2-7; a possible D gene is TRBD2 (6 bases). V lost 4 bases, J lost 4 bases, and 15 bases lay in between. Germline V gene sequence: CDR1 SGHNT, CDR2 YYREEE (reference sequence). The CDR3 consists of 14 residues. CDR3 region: CASSRDSPGYEQYF. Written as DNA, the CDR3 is TGTGCCAGCAGCCGGGACTCACCAGGGTACGAGCAGTACTTC.

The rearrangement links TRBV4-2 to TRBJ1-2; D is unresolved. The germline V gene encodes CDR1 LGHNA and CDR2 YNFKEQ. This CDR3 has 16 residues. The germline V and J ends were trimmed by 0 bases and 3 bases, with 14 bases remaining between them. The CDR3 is CASSQDFLGIDYGYTF. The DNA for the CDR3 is TGTGCCAGCAGCCAAGATTTCTTGGGCATAGACTATGGCTACACCTTC.

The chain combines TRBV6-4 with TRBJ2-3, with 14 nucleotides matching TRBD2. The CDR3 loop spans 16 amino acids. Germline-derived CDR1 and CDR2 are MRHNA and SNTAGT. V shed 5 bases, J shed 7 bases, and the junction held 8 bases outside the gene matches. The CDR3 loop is CASSFGLAGGDNTQYF. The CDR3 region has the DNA TGTGCCAGCAGTTTCGGACTAGCGGGGGGCGATAATACGCAGTATTTT.